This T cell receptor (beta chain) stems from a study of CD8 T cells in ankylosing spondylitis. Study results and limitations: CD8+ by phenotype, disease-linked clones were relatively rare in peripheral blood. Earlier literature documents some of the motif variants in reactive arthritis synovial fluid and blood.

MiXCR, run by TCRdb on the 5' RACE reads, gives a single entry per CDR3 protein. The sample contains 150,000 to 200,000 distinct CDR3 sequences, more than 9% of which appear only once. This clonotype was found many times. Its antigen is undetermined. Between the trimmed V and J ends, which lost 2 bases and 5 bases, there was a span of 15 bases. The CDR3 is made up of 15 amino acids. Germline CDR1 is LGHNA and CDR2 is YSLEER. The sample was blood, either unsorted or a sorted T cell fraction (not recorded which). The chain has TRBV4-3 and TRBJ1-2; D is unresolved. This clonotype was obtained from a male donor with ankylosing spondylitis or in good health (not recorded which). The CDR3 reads CASSQFPGLGYGYTF. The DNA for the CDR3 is TGCGCCAGCAGCCAATTTCCAGGTTTAGGGTATGGCTACACCTTC.